Shown below are 17 T cell receptor beta chains from a single sample sequenced in a study of T cells in Graves' hyperthyroidism and ophthalmopathy. RNA transcripts served as the template for amplifying TCR beta CDR3 regions. An initial round of RT-PCR targeting the TCR CDR3 relied on the HTBI primer set. TCRdb reanalysed the multiplex PCR reads using MiXCR and keeps one entry per CDR3 protein. The repertoire holds 550,000 to 800,000 distinct CDR3 sequences, with around 17% as singletons. The sequenced sample consisted of blood. The receptors here all came from a young man with Graves' hyperthyroidism.

The chain carries TRBV15 and TRBJ2-2, with a possible D match to TRBD2 (6 bases). V was trimmed by 1 base and J by 4 bases, leaving 10 bases between them. The length of the CDR3 is 15 residues. CDR1 is LNHNV and CDR2 is YYDKDF in the germline V gene (reference sequence). CDR3 sequence reads: CATSRVAGTTGELFF. The CDR3 DNA follows: TGTGCCACCAGCAGAGTGGCGGGGACCACCGGGGAGCTGTTTTTT.

V gene TRBV15 combines with J gene TRBJ2-5; maybe TRBD2 (5 bases). Germline CDR1 reads LNHNV; CDR2 reads YYDKDF (reference sequence). This CDR3 is 14 amino acids long. V gave up 0 bases and J gave up 5 bases, with 10 bases separating them. CDR3 region: CATSRDRGMETQYF. CDR3 nucleotide sequence: TGTGCCACCAGCAGAGATCGAGGGATGGAGACCCAGTACTTC.

V is TRBV20-1 and J is TRBJ2-5; 11 nucleotides agree with TRBD2. J was trimmed by 2 bases and V by 4 bases; bases with no gene match: 3. CDR3 length: 14 amino acids. Germline loops: CDR1 DFQATT, CDR2 SNEGSKA (reference sequence). CDR3 loop: CSATSGRNQETQYF. CDR3 DNA: TGCAGTGCTACTAGCGGGAGGAATCAAGAGACCCAGTACTTC.

This clonotype was seen many times. The rearrangement joins TRBV27 to TRBJ2-7, with 9 bases identical to TRBD1. The V gene end was trimmed by 5 bases and the J gene end by 6 bases; junction bases not matched to a gene: 5. In germline, CDR1 is MNHEY, CDR2 SMNVEV (reference sequence). The CDR3 contains 13 residues. In DNA, the CDR3 is TGTGCCAGCAGTCGAAGGACAGGGGTCGAGCAGTACTTC. This sequence encodes CASSRRTGVEQYF.

V is TRBV6-5 and J is TRBJ2-7; possibly TRBD1 for D (6 bases). Deletions cut 0 bases from V and 3 bases from J, with 12 bases between. CDR3 size: 15 residues. Germline V gene sequence: CDR1 MNHEY, CDR2 SVGAGI. Written as DNA, the CDR3 is TGTGCCAGCAGTTACTCGATACAGGGAGACTACGAGCAGTACTTC. This gives the protein CASSYSIQGDYEQYF.

This clonotype was observed a handful of times. The chain is built from TRBV20-1 and TRBJ2-7; TRBD2 matches at 10 bases. The CDR3 runs 14 residues. The germline V gene has CDR1 DFQATT and CDR2 SNEGSKA (reference sequence). The trim removed 3 bases at V and 3 bases at J, leaving 5 bases unmatched. CDR3 sequence (DNA): TGCAGTGCTAGTCCTAGCGGGGGCTTCTACGAGCAGTACTTC. Encoded protein: CSASPSGGFYEQYF.

This clonotype was recorded at least ten times. This chain connects TRBV20-1 to TRBJ1-1; no clear D gene. V lost 3 bases and J lost 0, with 8 bases in between. In germline, CDR1 is DFQATT, CDR2 SNEGSKA (reference sequence). The CDR3 runs 13 residues. The CDR3 is CSARPLMNTEAFF. The CDR3 DNA is TGCAGTGCTAGGCCCCTGATGAACACTGAAGCTTTCTTT.

This clonotype was counted at least ten times. The chain joins TRBV7-9 to TRBJ2-5, with D possibly being TRBD2 (7 bases). In germline, CDR1 is SEHNR, CDR2 FQNEAQ (reference sequence). This CDR3 is built from 14 residues. Trimming removed 5 bases at V and 4 bases at J, with 14 bases between. This CDR3 is CASSPHGGLETQYF. The CDR3 nucleotides read TGTGCCAGCAGCCCCCACGGGGGGCTAGAGACCCAGTACTTC.

This clonotype has a handful of counts. The chain employs TRBV7-3 and TRBJ2-2; possible D gene TRBD2, 7 bases. This CDR3 region has 16 residues. The V end was cut by 5 bases, the J end by 5 bases, with 18 bases between. The V gene's germline CDR1 is SGHTA and CDR2 FQGTGA. CDR3 sequence (DNA): TGTGCCAGCAGCCCCAATAGGGGGGGCGGTACCGGGGAGCTGTTTTTT. It is translated as CASSPNRGGGTGELFF.

This clonotype was seen at least ten times. This chain connects TRBV28 to TRBJ2-4; 14 bases are shared with TRBD2. Germline V CDR1 and CDR2: MDHEN, SYDVKM. The ends lost 1 base at V and 6 bases at J; junction bases unmatched: 8. This CDR3 contains 18 residues. The CDR3 DNA reads as TGTGCCAGCAGTTTATTACCGGGGACTAGCGGGAGTGGAAACATTCAGTACTTC. This sequence encodes CASSLLPGTSGSGNIQYF. Complete variable domain (other parts from reference TRBV28 and TRBJ2-4): DVKVTQSSRYLVKRTGEKVFLECVQDMDHENMFWYRQDPGLGLRLIYFSYDVKMKEKGDIPEGYSVSREKKERFSLILESASTNQTSMYLCASSLLPGTSGSGNIQYFGAGTRLSVL.

The rearrangement uses TRBV7-6 and TRBJ2-1; D may be TRBD1 (5 bases). This CDR3 has 18 amino acids. Germline lookup yields CDR1 SGHVS and CDR2 FNYEAQ. Trimming removed 3 bases from V and 7 bases from J, with 25 bases in between. The CDR3 region is CASSLERTRGAMGNEQFF. The CDR3 region has the DNA TGTGCCAGCAGCTTGGAACGTACAAGGGGCGCAATGGGTAATGAGCAGTTCTTC.

This clonotype appeared many times. The V call is TRBV28, the J call TRBJ1-1; D possibly corresponds to TRBD1 (6 bases). The length of the CDR3 is 15 residues. Per the germline V gene, CDR1 is MDHEN and CDR2 is SYDVKM. Trimming left V 5 bases short and J 1 base short, with 14 bases between. The CDR3 sequence is CASSLSGAENTEAFF. CDR3 DNA: TGTGCCAGCAGTCTCTCAGGGGCCGAGAACACTGAAGCTTTCTTT.

This chain connects TRBV11-2 to TRBJ2-1; 9 bases map to TRBD2. Trimming cost V 5 bases and J 10 bases; bases outside gene matches: 12. This CDR3 spans 15 amino acids. The germline V gene encodes CDR1 SGHAT and CDR2 FQNNGV. The DNA of the CDR3 is TGTGCCAGCAGCAATCCAGGACGAAGCGGGGGGGAGCAGTTCTTC. It codes for CASSNPGRSGGEQFF.

This chain uses TRBV10-3 with TRBJ1-5, with 7 positions matching TRBD1. The J segment lost 0 bases and the V segment lost 2 bases, leaving 10 bases of the junction unmatched. Germline V gene data show CDR1 as ENHRY and CDR2 as SYGVKD. CDR3 length equals 18 residues. CDR3 residues: CAISEDRVGANSNQPQHF. CDR3 bases: TGTGCCATCAGTGAGGACAGGGTGGGGGCCAATAGCAATCAGCCCCAGCATTTT.

This clonotype was counted between two and nine times. This chain links TRBV13 with TRBJ2-7; D is perhaps TRBD2 (6 bases). The CDR3 length is 14 residues. Trimming shortened V by 1 base and J by 3 bases, and 10 bases separated the two germline ends. From germline, CDR1 is PRHDT and CDR2 FYEKMQ (reference sequence). The CDR3 bases are TGTGCCAGCAGCTTAGTCCAGCGGGTCTACGAGCAGTACTTC. The encoded protein is CASSLVQRVYEQYF.

This rearrangement joins TRBV30 to TRBJ2-1, with D perhaps TRBD2 (6 bases). The germline V gene has CDR1 GTSNPN and CDR2 SVGIG (reference sequence). This CDR3 spans 12 amino acids. The V gene lost 8 bases and the J gene lost 2 bases, with 10 bases spanning the gap. The CDR3 DNA reads TGTGCCGGGGACTTCGCCTACAATGAGCAGTTCTTC. Translating gives CAGDFAYNEQFF.

A remark on this clonotype: The junction differs from germline at one of its ends, possibly a read error. The chain couples TRBV30 to TRBJ2-1; 12 nucleotides line up with TRBD2. The CDR3 length is 12 residues. The germline V gene encodes CDR1 GTSNPN and CDR2 SVGIG (reference sequence). CDR3 sequence (DNA): TGCGCGACTAGCGGGAGCCACAATGAGCAGTTCTTC. Amino acids: CATSGSHNEQFF.